These 4 T cell receptor beta chains were sequenced from one sample in a study of CD8 T cells in ankylosing spondylitis. Each CDR3 protein gets one entry after TCRdb re-called the 5' RACE reads with MiXCR. Here the sample spans about 360,000 distinct CDR3 sequences, about 15% being singletons. Input material: blood, either unsorted or a sorted T cell fraction (not recorded which). The source of these receptors is a male donor with ankylosing spondylitis or in good health (not recorded which).

The CDR3 reads CASSPLFQTGRYGYTF. For the CDR3, the DNA is TGTGCCAGCTCACCGCTGTTTCAGACAGGCCGTTATGGCTACACCTTC. The chain combines TRBV18 with TRBJ1-2, with D possibly being TRBD1 (6 bases). CDR1 KGHSH and CDR2 LQKENI come from the germline V gene. This CDR3 has 16 residues. Trimming took 3 bases from V and 5 from J, leaving 19 bases between them.

This rearrangement joins TRBV5-4 to TRBJ1-2; TRBD1 matches 7 bases. V lost 6 bases to trimming and J lost 5 bases; unmatched junction nucleotides: 10. The CDR3 runs to 14 residues. Germline CDR1 reads SGHNT; CDR2 reads YYREEE (reference sequence). CDR3 in amino acids: CASTLGGRGYGYTF. DNA for the CDR3: TGTGCCAGCACACTGGGAGGCAGGGGGTATGGCTACACCTTC.

This clonotype occurred a few times. The DNA of the CDR3 is TGCGCCAGCAGCTTGGGGTCTGACCTGTACCAAGAGACCCAGTACTTC. This sequence encodes CASSLGSDLYQETQYF. The chain carries TRBV5-1 and TRBJ2-5; D unclear. V lost 0 bases and J 0 bases, leaving 12 bases between the germline ends. CDR3 length: 16 residues. Per the germline V gene, CDR1 is SGHRS and CDR2 is YFSETQ. Variable domain in full (rest from reference TRBV5-1 and TRBJ2-5): KAGVTQTPRYLIKTRGQQVTLSCSPISGHRSVSWYQQTPGQGLQFLFEYFSETQRNKGNFPGRFSGRQFSNSRSEMNVSTLELGDSALYLCASSLGSDLYQETQYFGPGTRLLVL.

This clonotype was picked up a small number of times. J is TRBJ2-3 and V is TRBV3-1; D is ambiguous. The germline V and J ends were trimmed by 3 bases and 2 bases, with 12 bases remaining between them. The CDR3 is 15 amino acids. The germline V gene has CDR1 LGHDT and CDR2 YNNKEL (reference sequence). The CDR3 sequence: CASSQRRAFTDTQYF. The CDR3 nucleotides are TGTGCCAGCAGCCAGAGACGGGCATTCACAGATACGCAGTATTTT.